This record concerns one T cell receptor (beta chain) sequence. V shed 7 bases and J 1 base; nucleotides not matched to a gene: 1. Germline CDR1 reads KGHDR; CDR2 reads SFDVKD. This CDR3 is built from 13 residues. The treatment here: some 19 received Ad26.COV2.S at low or high dose, single or two shots; several received placebo; per-sample allocation not given. The samples date from day 63 after the first vaccine or placebo injection. The protocol was immunoSEQ multiplex PCR, while the TCRdb copy is restricted to in-frame clones and leaves out a portion. The sample has around 450,000 clones; 75% to 95% are singletons. The sample belongs to a study of Ad26.COV2.S vaccination and SARS-CoV-2 variants. Study-wide background: It was the COV1001 Ad26.COV2.S trial arm that included the donor.

This receptor was taken from a person between 18 and 65 years old who received the Ad26.COV2.S COVID-19 vaccine or a placebo. This chain uses TRBV24-1 with TRBJ2-3, with TRBD1 identical over 7 bases. The sample here was peripheral blood, taken in a trial of Ad26.COV2.S vaccine versus placebo. The CDR3 reads CATRGQGTDTQYF. The CDR3 DNA is TGTGCCACCAGAGGACAGGGCACAGATACGCAGTATTTT.